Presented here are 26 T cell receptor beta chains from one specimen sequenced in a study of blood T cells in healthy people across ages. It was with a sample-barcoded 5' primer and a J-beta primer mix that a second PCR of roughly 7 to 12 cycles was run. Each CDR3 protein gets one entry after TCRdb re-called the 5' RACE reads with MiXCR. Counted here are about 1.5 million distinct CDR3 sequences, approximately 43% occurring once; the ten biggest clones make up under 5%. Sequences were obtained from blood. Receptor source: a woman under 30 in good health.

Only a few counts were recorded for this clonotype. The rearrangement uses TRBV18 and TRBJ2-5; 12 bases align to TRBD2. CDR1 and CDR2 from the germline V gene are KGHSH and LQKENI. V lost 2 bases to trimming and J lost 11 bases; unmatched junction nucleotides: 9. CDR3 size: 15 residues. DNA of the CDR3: TGTGCCAGCTCACCAAAGACTAGCGGGAGTAGGGAGCAGTACTTC. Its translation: CASSPKTSGSREQYF.

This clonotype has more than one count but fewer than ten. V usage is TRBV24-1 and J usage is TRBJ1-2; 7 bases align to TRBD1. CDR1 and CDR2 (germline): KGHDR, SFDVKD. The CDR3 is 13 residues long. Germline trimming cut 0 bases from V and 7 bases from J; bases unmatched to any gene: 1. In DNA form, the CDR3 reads TGTGCCACCAGTGATTTGACAGGGGTTGGCTACACCTTC. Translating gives CATSDLTGVGYTF.

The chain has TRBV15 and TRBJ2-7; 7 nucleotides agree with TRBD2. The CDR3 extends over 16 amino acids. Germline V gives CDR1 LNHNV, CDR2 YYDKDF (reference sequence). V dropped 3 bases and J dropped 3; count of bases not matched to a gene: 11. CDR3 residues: CATSRGGKGSNYEQYF. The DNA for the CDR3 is TGTGCCACCAGCAGGGGAGGGAAAGGGTCCAACTACGAGCAGTACTTC.

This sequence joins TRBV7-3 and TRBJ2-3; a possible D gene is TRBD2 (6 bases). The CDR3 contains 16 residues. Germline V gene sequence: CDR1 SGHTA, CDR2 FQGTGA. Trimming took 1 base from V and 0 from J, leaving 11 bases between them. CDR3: CASSLNAGLSTDTQYF. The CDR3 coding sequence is TGTGCCAGCAGCTTAAACGCCGGACTAAGCACAGATACGCAGTATTTT. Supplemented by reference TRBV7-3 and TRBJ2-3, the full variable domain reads GAGVSQTPSNKVTEKGKYVELRCDPISGHTALYWYRQSLGQGPEFLIYFQGTGAADDSGLPNDRFFAVRPEGSVSTLKIQRTERGDSAVYLCASSLNAGLSTDTQYFGPGTRLTVL.

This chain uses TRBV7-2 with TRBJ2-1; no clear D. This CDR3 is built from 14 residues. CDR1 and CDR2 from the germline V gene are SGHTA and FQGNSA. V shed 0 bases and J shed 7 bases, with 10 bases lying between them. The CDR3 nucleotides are TGTGCCAGCAGCTTAGCGCCGAGAATAAATGAGCAGTTCTTC. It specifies CASSLAPRINEQFF.

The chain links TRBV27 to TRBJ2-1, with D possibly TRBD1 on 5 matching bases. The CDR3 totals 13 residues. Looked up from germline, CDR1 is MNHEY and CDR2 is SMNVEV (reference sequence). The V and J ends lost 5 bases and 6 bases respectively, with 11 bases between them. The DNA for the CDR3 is TGTGCCAGCAGTGTGACAGACTTCAATGAGCAGTTCTTC. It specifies CASSVTDFNEQFF.

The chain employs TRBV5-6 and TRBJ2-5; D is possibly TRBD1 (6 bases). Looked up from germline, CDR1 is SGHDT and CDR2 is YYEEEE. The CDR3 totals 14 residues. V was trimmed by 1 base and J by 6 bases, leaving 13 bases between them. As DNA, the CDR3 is TGTGCCAGCAGCTTGAGAACAGGGACCAAGACCCAGTACTTC. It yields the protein CASSLRTGTKTQYF.

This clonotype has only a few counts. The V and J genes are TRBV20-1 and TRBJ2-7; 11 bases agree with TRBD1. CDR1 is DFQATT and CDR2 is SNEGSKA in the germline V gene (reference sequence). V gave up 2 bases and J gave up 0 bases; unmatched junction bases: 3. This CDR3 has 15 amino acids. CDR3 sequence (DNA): TGCAGTGCTAGACCCGGGACAGGGGGCTCCTACGAGCAGTACTTC. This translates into CSARPGTGGSYEQYF.

The CDR3 coding sequence is TGTGCCAGCACCCCTGGGACCCAGGGGGGCTGGGAGACCCAGTACTTC. It encodes CASTPGTQGGWETQYF. V is TRBV28 and J is TRBJ2-5; possible D gene TRBD1, 7 bases. Trimming pared 7 bases from V and 5 bases from J, leaving 23 bases between. This CDR3 is 16 amino acids long. Per germline, CDR1 MDHEN and CDR2 SYDVKM. Filled out from reference TRBV28 and TRBJ2-5, the complete variable domain reads DVKVTQSSRYLVKRTGEKVFLECVQDMDHENMFWYRQDPGLGLRLIYFSYDVKMKEKGDIPEGYSVSREKKERFSLILESASTNQTSMYLCASTPGTQGGWETQYFGPGTRLLVL.

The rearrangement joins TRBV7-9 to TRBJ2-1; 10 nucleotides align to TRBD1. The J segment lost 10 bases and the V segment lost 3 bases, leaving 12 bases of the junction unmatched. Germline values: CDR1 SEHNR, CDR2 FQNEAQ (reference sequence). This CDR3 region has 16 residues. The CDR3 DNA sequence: TGTGCCAGCAGCTTCACCGGGACAGGGGACTCCTACGAGCAGTTCTTC. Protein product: CASSFTGTGDSYEQFF. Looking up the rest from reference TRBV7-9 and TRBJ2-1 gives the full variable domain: DTGVSQNPRHKITKRGQNVTFRCDPISEHNRLYWYRQTLGQGPEFLTYFQNEAQLEKSRLLSDRFSAERPKGSFSTLEIQRTEQGDSAMYLCASSFTGTGDSYEQFFGPGTRLTVL.

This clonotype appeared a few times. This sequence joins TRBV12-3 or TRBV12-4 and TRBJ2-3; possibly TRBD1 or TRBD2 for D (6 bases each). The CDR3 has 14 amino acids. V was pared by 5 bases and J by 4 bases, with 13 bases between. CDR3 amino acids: CASSIYGGADTQYF. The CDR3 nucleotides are TGTGCCAGCAGTATTTACGGGGGCGCAGATACGCAGTATTTT.

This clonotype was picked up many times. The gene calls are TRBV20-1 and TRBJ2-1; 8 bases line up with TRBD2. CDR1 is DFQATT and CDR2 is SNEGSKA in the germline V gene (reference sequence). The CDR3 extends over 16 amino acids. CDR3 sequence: CSSIVTSGGSYNEQFF. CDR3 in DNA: TGCAGCTCAATCGTAACTAGCGGAGGCTCCTACAATGAGCAGTTCTTC.

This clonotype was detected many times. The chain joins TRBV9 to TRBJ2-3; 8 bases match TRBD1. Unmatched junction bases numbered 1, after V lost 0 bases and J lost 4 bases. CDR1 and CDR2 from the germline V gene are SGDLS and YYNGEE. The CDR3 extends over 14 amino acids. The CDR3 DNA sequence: TGTGCCAGCAGCGTAGCAGGGGGCGCAGATACGCAGTATTTT. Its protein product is CASSVAGGADTQYF.

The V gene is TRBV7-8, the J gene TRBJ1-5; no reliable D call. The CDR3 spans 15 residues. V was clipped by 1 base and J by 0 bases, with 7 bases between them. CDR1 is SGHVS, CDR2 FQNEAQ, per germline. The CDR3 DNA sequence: TGTGCCAGCAGCTTAGAACAGAATAGCAATCAGCCCCAGCATTTT. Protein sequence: CASSLEQNSNQPQHF.

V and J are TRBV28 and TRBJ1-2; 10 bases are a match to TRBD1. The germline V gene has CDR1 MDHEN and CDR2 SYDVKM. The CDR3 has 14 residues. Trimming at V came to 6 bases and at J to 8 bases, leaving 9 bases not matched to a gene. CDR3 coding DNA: TGTGCCAGCAGGATCCCCCGGGACAGGGGCGGCTACACCTTC. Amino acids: CASRIPRDRGGYTF.

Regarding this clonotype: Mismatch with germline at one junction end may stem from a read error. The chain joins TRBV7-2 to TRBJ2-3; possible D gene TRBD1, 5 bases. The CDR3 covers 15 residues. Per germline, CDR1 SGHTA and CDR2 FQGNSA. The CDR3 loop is CASSFDRRGTDMQYF. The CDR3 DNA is TGTGCCAGCAGCTTCGACAGAAGGGGCACAGATATGCAGTATTTT.

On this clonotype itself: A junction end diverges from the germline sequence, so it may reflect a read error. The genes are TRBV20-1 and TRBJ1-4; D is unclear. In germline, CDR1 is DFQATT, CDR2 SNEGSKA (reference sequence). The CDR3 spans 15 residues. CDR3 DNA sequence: TGCAGTTCTAGTAAGACCCGAGGGCAGTACGAAAAACTGTTTTTT. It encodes CSSSKTRGQYEKLFF.

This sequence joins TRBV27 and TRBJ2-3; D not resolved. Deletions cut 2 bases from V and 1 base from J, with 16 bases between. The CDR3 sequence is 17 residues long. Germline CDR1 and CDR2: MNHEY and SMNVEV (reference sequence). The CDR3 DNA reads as TGTGCCAGCAGTTTAAGGCCGGACGCTCTGGGCACAGATACGCAGTATTTT. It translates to CASSLRPDALGTDTQYF.

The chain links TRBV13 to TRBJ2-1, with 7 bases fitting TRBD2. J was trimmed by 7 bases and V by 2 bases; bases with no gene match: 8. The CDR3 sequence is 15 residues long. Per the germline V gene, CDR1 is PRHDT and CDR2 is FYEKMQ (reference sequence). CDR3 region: CASSLWSGVRNEQFF. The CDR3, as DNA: TGTGCCAGCAGCTTATGGAGCGGGGTTAGGAATGAGCAGTTCTTC.

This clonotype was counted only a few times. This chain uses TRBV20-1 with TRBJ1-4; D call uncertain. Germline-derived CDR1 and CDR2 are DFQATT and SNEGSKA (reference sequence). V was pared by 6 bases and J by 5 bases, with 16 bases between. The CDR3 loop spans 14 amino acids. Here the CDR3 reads CSASRYRRNEKLFF. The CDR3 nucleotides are TGCAGTGCCTCCCGCTACAGAAGAAATGAAAAACTGTTTTTT.

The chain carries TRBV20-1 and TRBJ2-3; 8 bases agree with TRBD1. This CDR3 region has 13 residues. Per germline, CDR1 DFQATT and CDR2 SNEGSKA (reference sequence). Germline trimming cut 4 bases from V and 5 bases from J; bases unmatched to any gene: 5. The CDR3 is CSATLQGVDTQYF. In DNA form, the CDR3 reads TGCAGTGCTACTCTACAGGGGGTAGATACGCAGTATTTT.

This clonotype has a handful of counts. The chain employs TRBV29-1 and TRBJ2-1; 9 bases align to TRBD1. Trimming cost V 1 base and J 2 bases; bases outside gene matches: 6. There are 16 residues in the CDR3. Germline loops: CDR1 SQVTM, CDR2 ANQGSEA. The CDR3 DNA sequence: TGCAGCGTTGAAGTACAGGGGGCAGGGACCTACAATGAGCAGTTCTTC. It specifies CSVEVQGAGTYNEQFF.

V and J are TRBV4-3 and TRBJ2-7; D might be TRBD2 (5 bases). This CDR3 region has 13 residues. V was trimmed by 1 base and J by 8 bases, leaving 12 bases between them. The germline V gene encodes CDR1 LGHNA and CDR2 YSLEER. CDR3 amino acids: CASSQVSGSQQYF. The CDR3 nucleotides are TGCGCCAGCAGCCAAGTCTCGGGAAGCCAGCAGTACTTC.

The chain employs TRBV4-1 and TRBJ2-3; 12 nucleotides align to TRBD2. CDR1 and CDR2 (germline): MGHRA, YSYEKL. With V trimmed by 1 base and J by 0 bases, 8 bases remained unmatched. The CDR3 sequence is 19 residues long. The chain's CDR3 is CASSQGLLAGGWSTDTQYF. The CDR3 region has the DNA TGCGCCAGCAGCCAAGGATTACTAGCGGGAGGTTGGAGCACAGATACGCAGTATTTT.

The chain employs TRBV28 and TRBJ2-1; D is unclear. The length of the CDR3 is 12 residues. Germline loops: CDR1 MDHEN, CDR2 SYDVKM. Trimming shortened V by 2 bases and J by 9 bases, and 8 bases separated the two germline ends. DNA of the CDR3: TGTGCCAGCAGTTTAATGTCCCCTGAGCAGTTCTTC. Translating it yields CASSLMSPEQFF.

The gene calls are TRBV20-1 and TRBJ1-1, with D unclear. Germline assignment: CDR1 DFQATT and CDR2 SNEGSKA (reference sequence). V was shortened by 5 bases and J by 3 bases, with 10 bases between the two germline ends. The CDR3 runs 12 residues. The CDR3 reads CSARRRHTEAFF. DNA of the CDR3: TGCAGTGCTCGCAGGAGACACACTGAAGCTTTCTTT.